This T cell receptor beta chain emerged from a study of beta chain features in type 1 diabetes. V lost 0 bases and J lost 3, with 5 bases in between. CDR1 SEHNR and CDR2 FQNEAQ come from the germline V gene (reference sequence). The CDR3 extends over 13 amino acids. The study reverse transcribed the entire isolated RNA, so it sequenced expressed TCRB transcripts. Clones were read by immunoSEQ multiplex PCR, and TCRdb kept only the in-frame ones, dropping some. The sample lists about 160,000 clones, roughly 59% occurring once. As for this clone: Its target is unknown.

Overall study findings and caveats: Moderately but significantly shorter TCRB CDR3s were found in Type 1 diabetes patients in all four CD4+ subsets. Possible PCR preference for shorter templates applied equally to patients and controls.

The clonotype was recovered from a man aged 25 to 40 with type 1 diabetes. The chain carries TRBV7-9 and TRBJ1-2; maybe TRBD1 (5 bases). Sequencing used naive CD4+ T cells from blood. Here the CDR3 DNA reads TGTGCCAGCAGCTTAGCGACAGACTATGGCTACACCTTC. Residues: CASSLATDYGYTF.